This record concerns one T cell receptor beta chain sequence. Its antigen is as yet unknown. The sample comes from a study of PD-1 blockade in classical Hodgkin lymphoma. Following autologous stem cell transplantation, relapse occurred in every patient, and exposure to brentuximab vedotin varied. Progressive disease, partial response or complete response was each patient's best response. Trimming took off 5 bases at V and 10 bases at J, with 9 bases between the two ends. There are 11 residues in the CDR3. The germline CDR1 and CDR2 sequences are SEHNR and FQNEAQ (reference sequence). Libraries were prepared by immunoSEQ multiplex PCR; TCRdb keeps only in-frame clonotypes and omits some of them. Of some 16,000 clones listed, 82% are singletons. General study findings and limits: The CD4+ diversity rise by C4D1 was clearest in complete responders. Newly diagnosed patients were said to have less baseline TCR diversity than healthy donors did.

This receptor was identified in a human donor with classical Hodgkin lymphoma. The sequencing here drew on peripheral blood mononuclear cells (PBMCs), taken before the second cycle of nivolumab. The V and J genes are TRBV7-9 and TRBJ2-1; D gene uncertain. CDR3 sequence: CASSPLLEQFF. The CDR3 nucleotides are TGTGCCAGCAGCCCCCTCCTAGAGCAGTTCTTC. The full variable domain, rest sourced from reference TRBV7-9 and TRBJ2-1, is DTGVSQNPRHKITKRGQNVTFRCDPISEHNRLYWYRQTLGQGPEFLTYFQNEAQLEKSRLLSDRFSAERPKGSFSTLEIQRTEQGDSAMYLCASSPLLEQFFGPGTRLTVL.